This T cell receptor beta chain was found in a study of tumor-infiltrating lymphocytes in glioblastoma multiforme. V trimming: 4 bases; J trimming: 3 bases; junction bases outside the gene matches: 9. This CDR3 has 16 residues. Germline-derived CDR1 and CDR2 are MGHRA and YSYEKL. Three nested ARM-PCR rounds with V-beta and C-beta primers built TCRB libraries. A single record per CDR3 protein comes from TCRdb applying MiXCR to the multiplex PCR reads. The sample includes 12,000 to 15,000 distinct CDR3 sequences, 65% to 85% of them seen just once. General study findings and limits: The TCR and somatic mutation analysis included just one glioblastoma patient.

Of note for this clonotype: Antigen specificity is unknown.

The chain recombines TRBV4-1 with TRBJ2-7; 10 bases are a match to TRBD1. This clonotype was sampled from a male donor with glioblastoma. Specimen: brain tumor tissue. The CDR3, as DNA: TGCGCCAGCAGCCCAGAGGGACAGGGGAGACTCTACGAGCAGTACTTC. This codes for CASSPEGQGRLYEQYF.